Reported below is one TCR beta chain. Its antigen is unknown. The sample belongs to a study of blood T cells in healthy people across ages. Whole-study results and caveats: Considered underestimates were the diversity estimates obtained from one million T cells.

No fewer than 6 million PBMCs went into each sample. A second PCR of about 6 to 12 cycles used a sample-barcoded 5' primer and a J-beta primer mix. The yield of each sample was at least 2.5 million CDR3-containing paired-end reads. TCRdb reprocessed the 5' RACE reads with MiXCR, giving one entry per CDR3 protein. The sample holds more than 900,000 distinct CDR3 sequences, 25% seen once. The V gene end was trimmed by 4 bases and the J gene end by 0 bases; junction bases not matched to a gene: 10. The CDR3 has 17 amino acids. Germline values: CDR1 SGHRS, CDR2 YFSETQ. This sample also belongs to another study, concerning T cells of mothers and their children. That report adds: For the second PCR, the M1S primer put in sample barcodes and 2-4 random nucleotides.

The chain couples TRBV5-1 to TRBJ2-1; 7 bases fit TRBD1. Sequenced: blood. This clonotype was obtained from a girl aged 2-10 years in good health. DNA for the CDR3: TGCGCCAGCAGCGTGGACAGGAGCTATAGCTCCTACAATGAGCAGTTCTTC. Translation gives CASSVDRSYSSYNEQFF.